Detailed here is one T cell receptor beta chain. Its antigen is unknown. When sampled, the donors appeared nominally healthy, though they likely had unrecorded immune exposures. The CDR3 is made up of 15 amino acids. Trimming took off 4 bases at V and 6 bases at J, with 17 bases between the two ends. Looked up from germline, CDR1 is SGHRS and CDR2 is YFSETQ. Primers: 60 Vbeta forward and 13 Jbeta reverse. Sequencing was performed with immunoSEQ multiplex PCR; in TCRdb, only in-frame clones are kept and a portion is missing. The repertoire includes 89,000 or so clones, around four fifths of them detected once, and about 5.6% sits in the top ten. This entry belongs to a study of cytomegalovirus exposure and HLA in healthy donors. The study's findings and limits: Earlier analysis found most TCR beta V segments productive about 87% or about 30% of the time. Highly shared sequence variants in one cluster were likely a sequencing artifact.

This sequence was found in a woman between 18 and 29 years old in good health and CMV-seropositive. The chain carries TRBV5-1 and TRBJ2-1, with D perhaps matching TRBD2 (5 bases). The sample taken for sequencing was PBMCs. Written as DNA, the CDR3 is TGCGCCAGCAGCACGGACGGGGAGAGCTTCAATGAGCAGTTCTTC. Its translation is CASSTDGESFNEQFF.